The text below deals with one T cell receptor beta chain. Its antigen remains unknown. This entry belongs to a study of cytomegalovirus exposure and HLA in healthy donors. The V end lost 6 bases, the J end lost 3 bases, and 23 bases lay between the germline ends. This CDR3 spans 18 amino acids. CDR1 is KGHSH, CDR2 LQKENI, per germline. Study-level points and caveats: Most subjects' HLA-A and HLA-B alleles were reportedly predicted from TCR beta sequences. A classifier reportedly called cytomegalovirus status with high sensitivity and specificity.

It was with 60 Vbeta and 13 Jbeta primers that the PCR ran. Generated by immunoSEQ multiplex PCR, the TCRdb table keeps only in-frame clones and is missing some. The profile covers approximately 290,000 clones, with 80% appearing a single time and about 0.28% taken by the ten largest. Material for sequencing was PBMCs. The origin of this receptor is a girl aged 2 to 10 in good health and CMV-seronegative. V is TRBV18 and J is TRBJ2-2; TRBD2 is a possible D gene (6 bases). CDR3 nucleotide sequence: TGTGCCAGCTCCCTAAAACCGGCGGGGCCCACGGACACCGGGGAGCTGTTTTTT. Its protein product is CASSLKPAGPTDTGELFF.